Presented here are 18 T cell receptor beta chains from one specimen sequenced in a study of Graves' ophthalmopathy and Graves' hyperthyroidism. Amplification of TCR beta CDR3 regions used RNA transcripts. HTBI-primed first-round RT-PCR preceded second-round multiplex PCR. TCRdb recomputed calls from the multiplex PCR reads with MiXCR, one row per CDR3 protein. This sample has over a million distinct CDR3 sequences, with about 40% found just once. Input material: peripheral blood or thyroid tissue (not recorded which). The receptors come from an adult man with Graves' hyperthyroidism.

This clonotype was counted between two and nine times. CDR3 nucleotide sequence: TGTGCCAGCAGCGCCTCCGTCAGTTCCTACGAGCAGTACTTC. This sequence encodes CASSASVSSYEQYF. V usage is TRBV9 and J usage is TRBJ2-7; D gene unclear. V lost 3 bases and J lost 1, with 11 bases in between. The germline gives CDR1 SGDLS, CDR2 YYNGEE. The CDR3 length is 14 residues.

As DNA, the CDR3 is TGTGCCAGCAGGCCCTACGGGGGGACCCAGTACTTC. It translates to CASRPYGGTQYF. The chain has TRBV2 and TRBJ2-5; D possibly corresponds to TRBD2 (6 bases). Trimming shortened V by 6 bases and J by 7 bases, and 12 bases separated the two germline ends. Germline CDR1 and CDR2: SNHLY and FYNNEI. This CDR3 contains 12 residues.

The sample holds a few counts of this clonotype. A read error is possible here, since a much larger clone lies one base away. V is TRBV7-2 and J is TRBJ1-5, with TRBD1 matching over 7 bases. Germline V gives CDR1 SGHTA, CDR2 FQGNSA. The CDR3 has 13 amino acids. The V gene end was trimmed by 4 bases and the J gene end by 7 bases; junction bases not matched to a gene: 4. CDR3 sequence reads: CASSCDRAQPQHF. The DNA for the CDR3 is TGTGCCAGCAGCTGCGACAGGGCCCAGCCCCAGCATTTT.

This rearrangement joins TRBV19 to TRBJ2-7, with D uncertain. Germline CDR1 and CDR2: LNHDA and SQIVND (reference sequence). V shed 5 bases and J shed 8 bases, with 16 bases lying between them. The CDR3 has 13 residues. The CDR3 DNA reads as TGTGCCAGTAGTGAAATGCCAGATCACAAGCAGTACTTC. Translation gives CASSEMPDHKQYF.

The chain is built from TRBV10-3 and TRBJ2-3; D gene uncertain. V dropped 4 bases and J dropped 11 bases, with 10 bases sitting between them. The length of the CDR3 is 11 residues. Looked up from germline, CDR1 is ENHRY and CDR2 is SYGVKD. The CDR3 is CAISGQFWQYF. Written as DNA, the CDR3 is TGTGCCATCAGTGGGCAGTTTTGGCAGTATTTT.

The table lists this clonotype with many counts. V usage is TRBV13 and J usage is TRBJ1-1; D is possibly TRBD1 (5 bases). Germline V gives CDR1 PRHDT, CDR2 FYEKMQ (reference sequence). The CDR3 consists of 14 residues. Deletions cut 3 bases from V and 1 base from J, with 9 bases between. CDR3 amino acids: CASSLGEKNTEAFF. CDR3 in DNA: TGTGCCAGCAGCTTGGGGGAGAAGAACACTGAAGCTTTCTTT.

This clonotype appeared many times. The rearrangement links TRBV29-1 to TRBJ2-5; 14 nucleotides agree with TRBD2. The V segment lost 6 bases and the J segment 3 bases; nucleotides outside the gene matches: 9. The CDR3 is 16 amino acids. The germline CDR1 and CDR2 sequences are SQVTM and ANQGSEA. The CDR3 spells CSVRTGTSGSKETQYF. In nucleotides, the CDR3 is TGCAGCGTGAGAACCGGGACTAGCGGGAGCAAAGAGACCCAGTACTTC.

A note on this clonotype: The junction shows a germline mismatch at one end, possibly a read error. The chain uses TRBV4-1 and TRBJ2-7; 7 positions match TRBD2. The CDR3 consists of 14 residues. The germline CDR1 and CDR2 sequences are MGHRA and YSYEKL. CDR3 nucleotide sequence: TGTGCCAGCAGCTTGGGGGGGACCCACTACGAGCAGTACTTC. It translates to CASSLGGTHYEQYF.

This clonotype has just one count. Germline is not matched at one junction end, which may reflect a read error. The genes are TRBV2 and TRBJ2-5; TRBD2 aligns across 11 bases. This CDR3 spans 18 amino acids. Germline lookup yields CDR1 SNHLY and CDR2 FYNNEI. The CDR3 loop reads CASSQEITTSGGQETQYF. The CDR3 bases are TGCGCCAGCAGCCAAGAAATTACCACTAGCGGGGGCCAAGAGACCCAGTACTTC. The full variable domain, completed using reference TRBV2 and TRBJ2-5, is EPEVTQTPSHQVTQMGQEVILRCVPISNHLYFYWYRQILGQKVEFLVSFYNNEISEKSEIFDDQFSVERPDGSNFTLKIRSTKLEDSAMYFCASSQEITTSGGQETQYFGPGTRLLVL.

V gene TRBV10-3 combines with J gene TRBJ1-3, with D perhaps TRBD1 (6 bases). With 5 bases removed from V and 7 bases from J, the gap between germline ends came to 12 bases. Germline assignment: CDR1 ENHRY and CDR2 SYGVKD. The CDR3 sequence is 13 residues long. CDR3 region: CAISSQGWNTIYF. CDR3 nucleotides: TGTGCCATCAGTTCACAGGGTTGGAACACCATATATTTT.

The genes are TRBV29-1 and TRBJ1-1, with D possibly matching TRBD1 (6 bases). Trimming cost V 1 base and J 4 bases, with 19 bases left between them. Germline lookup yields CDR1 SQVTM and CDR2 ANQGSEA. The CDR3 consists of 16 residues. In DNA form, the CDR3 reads TGCAGCGTTGAAGGGGGGAGGGGGACATTCGGCACTGAAGCTTTCTTT. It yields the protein CSVEGGRGTFGTEAFF.

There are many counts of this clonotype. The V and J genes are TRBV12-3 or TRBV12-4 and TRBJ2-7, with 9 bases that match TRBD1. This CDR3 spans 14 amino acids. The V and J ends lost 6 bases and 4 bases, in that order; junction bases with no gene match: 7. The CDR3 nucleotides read TGTGCCAGCAGCCTTACGGGACAGGGATACGAGCAGTACTTC. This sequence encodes CASSLTGQGYEQYF.

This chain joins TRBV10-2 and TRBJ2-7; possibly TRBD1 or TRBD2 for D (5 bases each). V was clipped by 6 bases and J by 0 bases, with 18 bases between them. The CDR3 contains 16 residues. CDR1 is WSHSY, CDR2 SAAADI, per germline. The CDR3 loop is CASRPPGQTFSYEQYF. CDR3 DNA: TGCGCCAGCAGACCGCCGGGGCAGACCTTCTCCTACGAGCAGTACTTC.

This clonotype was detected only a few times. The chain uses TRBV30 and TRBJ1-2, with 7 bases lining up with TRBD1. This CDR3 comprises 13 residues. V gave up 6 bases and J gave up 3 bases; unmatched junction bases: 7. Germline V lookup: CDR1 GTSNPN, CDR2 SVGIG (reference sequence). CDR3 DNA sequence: TGTGCCTGCGAGACAGGGAAGGACTATGGCTACACCTTC. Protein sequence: CACETGKDYGYTF.

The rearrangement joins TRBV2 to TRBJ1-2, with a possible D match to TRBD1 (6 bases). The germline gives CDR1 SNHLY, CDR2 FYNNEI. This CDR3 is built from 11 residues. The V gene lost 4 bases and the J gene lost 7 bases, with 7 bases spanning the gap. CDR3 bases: TGTGCCAGCAGTGGGACAGCTGGCTACACCTTC. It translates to CASSGTAGYTF.

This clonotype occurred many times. The CDR3 coding sequence is TGCAGTGCTAGAGATTGGGTAGGAACCTACGAGCAGTACTTC. Translating gives CSARDWVGTYEQYF. The V gene is TRBV20-1, the J gene TRBJ2-7; D remains ambiguous. There are 14 residues in the CDR3. Per germline, CDR1 DFQATT and CDR2 SNEGSKA (reference sequence). Trimming took 0 bases from V and 2 from J, leaving 11 bases between them.

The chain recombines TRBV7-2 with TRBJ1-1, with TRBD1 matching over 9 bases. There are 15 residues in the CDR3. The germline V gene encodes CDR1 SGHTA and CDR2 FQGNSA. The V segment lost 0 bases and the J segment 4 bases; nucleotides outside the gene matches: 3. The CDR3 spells CASSLAGQGSTEAFF. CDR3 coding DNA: TGTGCCAGCAGCTTAGCCGGACAGGGGAGCACTGAAGCTTTCTTT.

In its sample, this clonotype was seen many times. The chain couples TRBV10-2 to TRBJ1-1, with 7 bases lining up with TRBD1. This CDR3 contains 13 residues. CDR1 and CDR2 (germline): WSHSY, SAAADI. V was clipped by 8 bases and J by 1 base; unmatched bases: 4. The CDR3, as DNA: TGCGCCAGCGGACCAGGGGGGAACACTGAAGCTTTCTTT. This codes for CASGPGGNTEAFF.